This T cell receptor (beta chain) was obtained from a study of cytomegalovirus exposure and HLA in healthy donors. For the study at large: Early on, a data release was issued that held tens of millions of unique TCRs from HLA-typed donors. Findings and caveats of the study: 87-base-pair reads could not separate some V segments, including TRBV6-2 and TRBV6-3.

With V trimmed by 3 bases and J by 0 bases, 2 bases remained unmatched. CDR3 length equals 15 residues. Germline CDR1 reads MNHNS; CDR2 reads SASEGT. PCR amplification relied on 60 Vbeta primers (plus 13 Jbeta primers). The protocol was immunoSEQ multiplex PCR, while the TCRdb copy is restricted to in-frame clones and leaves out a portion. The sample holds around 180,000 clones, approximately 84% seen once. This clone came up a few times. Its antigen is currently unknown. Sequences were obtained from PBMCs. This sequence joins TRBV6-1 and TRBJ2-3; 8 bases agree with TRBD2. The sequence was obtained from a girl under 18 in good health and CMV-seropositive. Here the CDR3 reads CASSDERGSTDTQYF. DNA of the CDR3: TGTGCCAGCAGTGACGAGCGGGGGAGCACAGATACGCAGTATTTT.